Each of the 29 T cell receptor beta chains below was sequenced from the same sample in a study of shared clonotypes between healthy human individuals. Measured with immunoSEQ multiplex PCR; TCRdb has only the in-frame clones, and not every one. The repertoire holds 2 million to 2.5 million clones, with 95% as singletons. The sample was naive CD4+ T cells sorted from blood. As for subset: CD45RA+ positively selected. Receptors were obtained from a man in his late teens or twenties in good health.

This chain connects TRBV19 to TRBJ2-6; D is tentatively TRBD1 or TRBD2 (5 bases each). CDR1 is LNHDA, CDR2 SQIVND, per germline (reference sequence). This CDR3 spans 18 amino acids. Trimming shortened V by 1 base and J by 2 bases, and 15 bases separated the two germline ends. This chain's CDR3 is CASSIVPGRSTGANVLTF. The CDR3 bases are TGTGCCAGTAGTATAGTTCCAGGGAGATCAACTGGGGCCAACGTCCTGACTTTC.

V and J are TRBV6-5 and TRBJ2-3, with D possibly being TRBD1 (5 bases). Germline V lookup: CDR1 MNHEY, CDR2 SVGAGI. V was trimmed by 2 bases and J by 7 bases, leaving 19 bases between them. The CDR3 covers 16 residues. The CDR3 nucleotides read TGTGCCAGCAGTTACGAGCAGGGATCAGTTAAGTATACGCAGTATTTT. Its protein product is CASSYEQGSVKYTQYF.

The count of this clone is one. The chain combines TRBV6-5 with TRBJ1-6; D not certain. Trimming took 4 bases from V and 9 from J, leaving 16 bases between them. Germline V CDR1 and CDR2: MNHEY, SVGAGI. The CDR3 loop spans 15 amino acids. CDR3 nucleotides: TGTGCCAGCAGTTCCACCGCCCAGATAGTTTCACCCCTCCACTTT. It encodes CASSSTAQIVSPLHF.

With respect to this clone: One end of the junction is discordant with germline, which a read error may explain. The rearrangement joins TRBV6-1 to TRBJ1-2, with no clear D. The CDR3 length is 15 residues. Germline V gene lookup returns CDR1 MNHNS and CDR2 SASEGT. The CDR3 bases are TGTGCCAGCAGTGATGGGCAGCGGAGCTTCTATGTCTACACCTTC. Amino acids: CASSDGQRSFYVYTF.

The chain's CDR3 is CASSLSRAGTEAFF. The CDR3 DNA is TGTGCCAGCAGCTTGTCCCGGGCGGGCACTGAAGCTTTCTTT. V is TRBV5-4 and J is TRBJ1-1; no reliable D call. From germline, CDR1 is SGHNT and CDR2 YYREEE (reference sequence). The V gene lost 1 base and the J gene lost 4 bases, with 11 bases spanning the gap. The CDR3 runs to 14 residues.

This clone was observed once. The chain uses TRBV28 and TRBJ1-3; a weak D match, TRBD1 (5 bases). Germline values: CDR1 MDHEN, CDR2 SYDVKM. The length of the CDR3 is 16 residues. Trimming took 6 bases from V and 0 from J, leaving 15 bases between them. CDR3 bases: TGTGCCAGCAGAAAGGAGGGACGTTTCTCTGGAAACACCATATATTTT. It specifies CASRKEGRFSGNTIYF.

This clone was seen just once. This sequence joins TRBV19 and TRBJ2-7, with D maybe TRBD2 (6 bases). CDR1 LNHDA and CDR2 SQIVND come from the germline V gene (reference sequence). Between the trimmed V and J ends, which lost 3 bases and 5 bases, there was a span of 11 bases. The CDR3 consists of 13 residues. CDR3 nucleotide sequence: TGTGCCAGTAGTATGGGTTGGAGGGACGAGCAGTACTTC. Its protein is CASSMGWRDEQYF.

This rearrangement joins TRBV5-1 to TRBJ2-4; a possible D gene is TRBD1 (5 bases). The CDR3 consists of 14 residues. The V end lost 0 bases, the J end lost 8 bases, and 12 bases lay between the germline ends. The germline CDR1 and CDR2 sequences are SGHRS and YFSETQ. The CDR3: CASSLEQGMDIQYF. For the CDR3, the DNA is TGCGCCAGCAGCTTGGAGCAGGGCATGGACATTCAGTACTTC.

The V call is TRBV9, the J call TRBJ2-2; D ambiguous. The V gene lost 0 bases and the J gene lost 5 bases, with 11 bases spanning the gap. The CDR3 consists of 15 residues. Germline CDR1 reads SGDLS; CDR2 reads YYNGEE. The CDR3 DNA reads TGTGCCAGCAGCGTAGTTAGTAGTTCAACCGGGGAGCTGTTTTTT. This codes for CASSVVSSSTGELFF. Full variable domain (outside the CDR3, taken from reference TRBV9 and TRBJ2-2): DSGVTQTPKHLITATGQRVTLRCSPRSGDLSVYWYQQSLDQGLQFLIQYYNGEERAKGNILERFSAQQFPDLHSELNLSSLELGDSALYFCASSVVSSSTGELFFGEGSRLTVL.

This rearrangement joins TRBV6-4 to TRBJ2-7; maybe TRBD2 (5 bases). From germline, CDR1 is MRHNA and CDR2 SNTAGT. This CDR3 has 14 amino acids. Deletions cut 5 bases from V and 1 base from J, with 12 bases between. The CDR3 loop reads CASSTGKGSYEQYF. CDR3 coding DNA: TGTGCCAGCAGTACCGGGAAGGGATCCTACGAGCAGTACTTC.

CDR3 protein: CASSSLAGSTGELFF. The CDR3 DNA sequence: TGTGCCAGCAGCTCACTAGCGGGGTCGACCGGGGAGCTGTTTTTT. The chain links TRBV11-3 to TRBJ2-2, with 10 bases that match TRBD2. V trimming: 4 bases; J trimming: 5 bases; junction bases outside the gene matches: 4. The CDR3 consists of 15 residues. CDR1 is SGHNT and CDR2 is YENEEA in the germline V gene.

To note about this clone: Other DNA sequences in the same sample also yield this CDR3. The chain joins TRBV30 to TRBJ1-2; TRBD1 aligns across 9 bases. The CDR3 runs 13 residues. The ends lost 3 bases at V and 7 bases at J; junction bases unmatched: 6. Germline V lookup: CDR1 GTSNPN, CDR2 SVGIG (reference sequence). The CDR3 nucleotides are TGTGCCTGGAGCGAACAGGGGGCGGGTGGCTACACCTTC. Translated: CAWSEQGAGGYTF.

The chain employs TRBV20-1 and TRBJ1-1; no reliable D call. CDR3 size: 11 residues. The germline V gene encodes CDR1 DFQATT and CDR2 SNEGSKA (reference sequence). Trimming stripped 5 bases from V and 4 bases from J, with 8 bases between. The CDR3 reads CSALVATEAFF. As DNA, the CDR3 is TGCAGTGCTCTTGTAGCCACTGAAGCTTTCTTT.

The rearrangement joins TRBV1 to TRBJ1-1. TRBV1 counts as a pseudogene. The CDR3 spans 17 residues. The CDR3 region has the DNA TGCACCAGCAGCCAAGATAAGGACGGCAACCGAAACACTGAAGCTTTCTTT. This encodes CTSSQDKDGNRNTEAFF.

The rearrangement joins TRBV25-1 to TRBJ2-5, with TRBD1 identical over 9 bases. The CDR3 runs to 15 residues. Trimming took 5 bases from V and 3 from J; bases not matched to a gene: 7. Germline V CDR1 and CDR2: MGHDK, SYGVNS. The CDR3: CASSHPRTGEETQYF. CDR3 nucleotide sequence: TGTGCCAGCAGTCACCCCAGGACAGGGGAAGAGACCCAGTACTTC. Drawing the rest from reference TRBV25-1 and TRBJ2-5, the complete variable domain is EADIYQTPRYLVIGTGKKITLECSQTMGHDKMYWYQQDPGMELHLIHYSYGVNSTEKGDLSSESTVSRIRTEHFPLTLESARPSHTSQYLCASSHPRTGEETQYFGPGTRLLVL.

This rearrangement joins TRBV7-9 to TRBJ2-7; 11 bases are a match to TRBD1. CDR3 size: 14 residues. V shed 4 bases and J 3 bases; nucleotides not matched to a gene: 2. The germline V gene encodes CDR1 SEHNR and CDR2 FQNEAQ (reference sequence). The CDR3 region is CASSWTGGGYEQYF. The DNA of the CDR3 is TGTGCCAGCAGCTGGACAGGGGGCGGCTACGAGCAGTACTTC.

The chain carries TRBV27 and TRBJ2-1; D is unresolved. Germline values: CDR1 MNHEY, CDR2 SMNVEV (reference sequence). There are 13 residues in the CDR3. V was cut by 3 bases and J by 0 bases, with 3 bases left in between. This chain's CDR3 is CASSFHSYNEQFF. Here the CDR3 DNA reads TGTGCCAGCAGTTTCCACTCCTACAATGAGCAGTTCTTC.

The chain employs TRBV10-3 and TRBJ2-2; TRBD1 matches at 9 bases. V trimming: 4 bases; J trimming: 4 bases; junction bases outside the gene matches: 4. Germline CDR1 is ENHRY and CDR2 is SYGVKD. This CDR3 has 15 amino acids. This CDR3 is CAISAGQGSTGELFF. The DNA for the CDR3 is TGTGCCATCAGTGCGGGACAGGGAAGCACCGGGGAGCTGTTTTTT.

This rearrangement joins TRBV7-8 to TRBJ1-2; D is uncertain. Germline CDR1 is SGHVS and CDR2 is FQNEAQ. This CDR3 is built from 14 residues. Trimming shortened V by 5 bases and J by 8 bases, and 18 bases separated the two germline ends. The CDR3 DNA reads as TGTGCCAGCAGCCTCAGCGAATTGGTCGAAGGCTACACCTTC. The encoded protein is CASSLSELVEGYTF.

The J gene is TRBJ1-2, the V gene TRBV1. TRBV1 is shown as a pseudogene. The CDR3 is 19 amino acids. In nucleotides, the CDR3 is TGCACCAGCAGCCAGATCATGTCCGGGACCCACTTTCCGAGCGATGGCTACACCTTC. Protein: CTSSQIMSGTHFPSDGYTF.

The rearrangement joins TRBV6-1 to TRBJ1-1; 7 positions agree with TRBD1. From germline, CDR1 is MNHNS and CDR2 SASEGT. J gave up 1 base and V 6 bases, and 5 bases lay outside the gene matches. CDR3 length: 14 residues. The CDR3 spells CASRAGTANTEAFF. CDR3 sequence (DNA): TGTGCCAGCAGGGCCGGGACAGCGAACACTGAAGCTTTCTTT.

To note about this clone: In the same sample, other DNA sequences code for this CDR3. The chain links TRBV6-1 to TRBJ2-3, with no clear D. V lost 2 bases, J lost 3 bases, and 3 bases lay in between. CDR3 length: 12 residues. Germline-derived CDR1 and CDR2 are MNHNS and SASEGT. The CDR3 region has the DNA TGTGCCAGCAGTGAAAATACAGATACGCAGTATTTT. Translating it yields CASSENTDTQYF.

This sequence joins TRBV6-1 and TRBJ2-7; D is possibly TRBD2 (6 bases). The CDR3 has 13 amino acids. Germline loops: CDR1 MNHNS, CDR2 SASEGT. V lost 5 bases and J 0 bases, leaving 8 bases between the germline ends. The CDR3 DNA is TGTGCCAGCAGTCCGACTAGCTCCTACGAGCAGTACTTC. This translates into CASSPTSSYEQYF.

This chain's CDR3 is CATSRSWRTSGYNEQFF. The CDR3, as DNA: TGTGCCACCAGCAGATCCTGGAGAACTAGCGGCTACAATGAGCAGTTCTTC. The rearrangement links TRBV15 to TRBJ2-1; 8 bases match TRBD2. After removal of 2 bases from V and 3 bases from J, the junction contained 9 bases not matched to a gene. The CDR3 runs 17 residues. Germline lookup yields CDR1 LNHNV and CDR2 YYDKDF (reference sequence). Using reference TRBV15 and TRBJ2-1 for the parts outside the CDR3, the full variable domain is DAMVIQNPRYQVTQFGKPVTLSCSQTLNHNVMYWYQQKSSQAPKLLFHYYDKDFNNEADTPDNFQSRRPNTSFCFLDIRSPGLGDTAMYLCATSRSWRTSGYNEQFFGPGTRLTVL.

The CDR3 region has the DNA TGTGCCATCAGTGCAGGGACAGCCCGAGTAGAGCAGTTCTTC. This encodes CAISAGTARVEQFF. V is TRBV10-3 and J is TRBJ2-1, with 7 nucleotides matching TRBD1. The CDR3 has 14 amino acids. The V gene end was trimmed by 4 bases and the J gene end by 10 bases; junction bases not matched to a gene: 10. The germline CDR1 and CDR2 sequences are ENHRY and SYGVKD.

Comment on this clone: The sample contains more than one DNA sequence encoding this CDR3. The chain links TRBV5-1 to TRBJ2-7; 8 bases fit TRBD2. The V and J ends lost 4 bases and 1 base, in that order; junction bases with no gene match: 7. The CDR3 extends over 15 amino acids. Per germline, CDR1 SGHRS and CDR2 YFSETQ. In nucleotides, the CDR3 is TGCGCCAGCAGCCCCACTAGCGGCGGATCCTACGAGCAGTACTTC. This codes for CASSPTSGGSYEQYF. Looking up the rest from reference TRBV5-1 and TRBJ2-7 gives the full variable domain: KAGVTQTPRYLIKTRGQQVTLSCSPISGHRSVSWYQQTPGQGLQFLFEYFSETQRNKGNFPGRFSGRQFSNSRSEMNVSTLELGDSALYLCASSPTSGGSYEQYFGPGTRLTVT.

This clone was seen only a few times. The CDR3 sequence: CASSVQGDNYGYTF. The CDR3 DNA is TGTGCCAGCAGTGTACAGGGGGATAACTATGGCTACACCTTC. The V and J genes are TRBV2 and TRBJ1-2; 8 bases match TRBD1. This CDR3 is 14 amino acids long. Germline V gene sequence: CDR1 SNHLY, CDR2 FYNNEI. With 4 bases clipped from V and 1 base from J, the junction kept 2 bases outside the gene matches.

The rearrangement uses TRBV7-9 and TRBJ2-1; D gene uncertain. Germline V lookup: CDR1 SEHNR, CDR2 FQNEAQ (reference sequence). The CDR3 is 15 amino acids. The V end was cut by 1 base, the J end by 0 bases, with 7 bases between. The CDR3 loop is CASSLDPLSYNEQFF. For the CDR3, the DNA is TGTGCCAGCAGCTTAGATCCCCTCTCCTACAATGAGCAGTTCTTC.

A word on this clone: One end of the junction fails to match germline, which may point to a read error. The CDR3 DNA reads as TGTGCTAGCAGCTTAGATACAGGGGACACCGGGGAGCTGTTTTTT. Residues: CASSLDTGDTGELFF. The chain uses TRBV7-7 and TRBJ2-2; 7 bases fit TRBD1. Germline-derived CDR1 and CDR2 are SSHAT and FNYEAQ (reference sequence). The CDR3 loop spans 15 amino acids.